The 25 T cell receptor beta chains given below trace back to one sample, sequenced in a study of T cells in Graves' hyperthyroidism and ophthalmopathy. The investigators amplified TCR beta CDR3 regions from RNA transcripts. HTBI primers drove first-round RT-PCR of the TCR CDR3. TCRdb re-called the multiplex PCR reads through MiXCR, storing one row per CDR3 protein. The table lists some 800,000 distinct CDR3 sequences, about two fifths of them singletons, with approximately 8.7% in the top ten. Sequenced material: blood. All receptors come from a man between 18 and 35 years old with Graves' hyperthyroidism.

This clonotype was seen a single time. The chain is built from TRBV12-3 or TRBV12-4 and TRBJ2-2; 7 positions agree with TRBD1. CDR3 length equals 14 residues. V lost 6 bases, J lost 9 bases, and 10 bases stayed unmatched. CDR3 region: CASSLGTDAWELFF. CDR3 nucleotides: TGTGCCAGCAGCTTGGGGACAGACGCTTGGGAGCTGTTTTTT.

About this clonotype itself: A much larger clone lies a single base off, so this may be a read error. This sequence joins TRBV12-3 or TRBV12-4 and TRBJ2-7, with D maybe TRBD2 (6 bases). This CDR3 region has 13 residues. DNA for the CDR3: TGTGCCTGCAGTCCTGGGACTCCGGACGAGCAGTACTTC. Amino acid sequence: CACSPGTPDEQYF.

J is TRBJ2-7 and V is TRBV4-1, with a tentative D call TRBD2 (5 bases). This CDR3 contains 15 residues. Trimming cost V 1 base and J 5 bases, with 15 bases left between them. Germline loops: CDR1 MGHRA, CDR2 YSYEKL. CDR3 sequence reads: CASSQGPRTRNEQYF. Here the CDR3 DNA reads TGCGCCAGCAGCCAAGGCCCACGCACTAGAAACGAGCAGTACTTC.

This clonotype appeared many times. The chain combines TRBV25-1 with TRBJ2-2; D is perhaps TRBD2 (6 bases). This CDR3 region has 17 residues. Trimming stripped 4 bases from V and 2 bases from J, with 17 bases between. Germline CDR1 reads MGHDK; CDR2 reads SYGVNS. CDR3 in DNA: TGTGCCAGCAGTGGTTTACAGGAGGGCTTTAACACCGGGGAGCTGTTTTTT. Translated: CASSGLQEGFNTGELFF.

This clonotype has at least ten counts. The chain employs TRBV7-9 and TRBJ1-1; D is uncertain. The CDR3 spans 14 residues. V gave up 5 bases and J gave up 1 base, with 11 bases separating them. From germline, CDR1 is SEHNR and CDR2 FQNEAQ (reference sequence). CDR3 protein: CASSPRQQNTEAFF. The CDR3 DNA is TGTGCCAGCAGCCCGCGGCAGCAGAACACTGAAGCTTTCTTT.

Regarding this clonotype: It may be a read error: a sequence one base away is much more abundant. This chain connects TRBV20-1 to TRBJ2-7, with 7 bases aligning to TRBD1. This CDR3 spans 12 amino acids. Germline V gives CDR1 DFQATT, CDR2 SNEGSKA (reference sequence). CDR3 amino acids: CGANDRAYEQYF. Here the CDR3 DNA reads TGCGGTGCCAATGACAGGGCCTACGAGCAGTACTTC.

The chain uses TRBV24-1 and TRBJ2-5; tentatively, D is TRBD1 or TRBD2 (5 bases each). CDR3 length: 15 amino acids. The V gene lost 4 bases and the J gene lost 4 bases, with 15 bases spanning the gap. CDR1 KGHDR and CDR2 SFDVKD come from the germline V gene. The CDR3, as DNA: TGTGCCACCAGTGACCCCCGAGGGGTTGGAGAGACCCAGTACTTC. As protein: CATSDPRGVGETQYF.

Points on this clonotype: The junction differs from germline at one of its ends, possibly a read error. CDR3 sequence: CAISDPTGQGVDGYTF. The CDR3 DNA reads as TGTGCCATCAGTGATCCCACGGGACAGGGCGTCGATGGCTACACCTTC. This rearrangement joins TRBV6-6 to TRBJ1-2; 9 nucleotides line up with TRBD1. This CDR3 is 16 amino acids long. From germline, CDR1 is MNHNY and CDR2 SVGAGI (reference sequence).

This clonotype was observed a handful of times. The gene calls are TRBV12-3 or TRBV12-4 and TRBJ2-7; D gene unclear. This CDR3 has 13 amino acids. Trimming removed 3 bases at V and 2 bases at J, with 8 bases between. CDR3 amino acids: CASSFEDPYEQYF. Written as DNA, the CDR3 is TGTGCCAGCAGTTTCGAGGATCCCTACGAGCAGTACTTC.

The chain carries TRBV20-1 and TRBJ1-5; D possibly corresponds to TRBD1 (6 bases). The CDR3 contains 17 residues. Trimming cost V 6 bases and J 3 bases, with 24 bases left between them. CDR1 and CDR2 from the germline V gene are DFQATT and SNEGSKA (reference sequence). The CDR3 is CSATLPYRAGINQPQHF. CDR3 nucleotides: TGCAGTGCGACACTACCCTACAGGGCGGGAATCAATCAGCCCCAGCATTTT.

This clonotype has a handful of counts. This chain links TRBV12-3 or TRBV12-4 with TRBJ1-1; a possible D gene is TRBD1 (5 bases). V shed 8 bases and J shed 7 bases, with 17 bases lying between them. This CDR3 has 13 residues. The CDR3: CASSPYGGNEAFF. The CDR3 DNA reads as TGTGCCAGCTCACCCTACGGGGGTAATGAAGCTTTCTTT.

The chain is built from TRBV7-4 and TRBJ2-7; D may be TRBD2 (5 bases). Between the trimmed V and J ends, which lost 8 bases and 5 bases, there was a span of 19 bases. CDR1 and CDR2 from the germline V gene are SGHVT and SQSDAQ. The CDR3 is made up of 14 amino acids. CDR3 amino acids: CASSPPSGYHEQYF. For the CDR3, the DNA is TGTGCCAGCTCACCACCCTCGGGGTACCACGAGCAGTACTTC.

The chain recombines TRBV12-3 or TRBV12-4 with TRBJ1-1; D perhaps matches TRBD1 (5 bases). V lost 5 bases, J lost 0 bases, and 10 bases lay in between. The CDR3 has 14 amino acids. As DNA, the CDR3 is TGTGCCAGCAGTGCGGGACTCATGAACACTGAAGCTTTCTTT. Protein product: CASSAGLMNTEAFF.

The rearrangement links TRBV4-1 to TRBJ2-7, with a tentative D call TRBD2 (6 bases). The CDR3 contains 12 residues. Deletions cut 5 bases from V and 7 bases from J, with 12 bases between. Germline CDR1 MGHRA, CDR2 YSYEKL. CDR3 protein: CASSGTAGEQYF. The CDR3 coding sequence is TGCGCCAGCAGCGGGACGGCGGGGGAGCAGTACTTC.

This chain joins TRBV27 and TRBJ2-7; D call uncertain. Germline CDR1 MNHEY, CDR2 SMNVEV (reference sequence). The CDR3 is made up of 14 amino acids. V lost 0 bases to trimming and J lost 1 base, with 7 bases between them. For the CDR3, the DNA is TGTGCCAGCAGTTTATCGGTCCCATCCTACGAGCAGTACTTC. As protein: CASSLSVPSYEQYF.

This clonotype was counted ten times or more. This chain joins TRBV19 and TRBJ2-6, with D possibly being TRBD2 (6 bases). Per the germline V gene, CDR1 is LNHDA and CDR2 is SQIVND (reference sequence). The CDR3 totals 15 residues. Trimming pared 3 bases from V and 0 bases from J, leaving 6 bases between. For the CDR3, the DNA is TGTGCCAGTAGTATGGGGGGCTCTGGGGCCAACGTCCTGACTTTC. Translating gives CASSMGGSGANVLTF.

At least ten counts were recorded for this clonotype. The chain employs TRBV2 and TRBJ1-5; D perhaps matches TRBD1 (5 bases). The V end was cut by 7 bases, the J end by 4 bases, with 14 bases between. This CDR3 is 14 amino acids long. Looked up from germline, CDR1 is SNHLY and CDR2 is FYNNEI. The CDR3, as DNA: TGTGCCAGCACTAACACAGGTCTGAATCAGCCCCAGCATTTT. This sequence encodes CASTNTGLNQPQHF. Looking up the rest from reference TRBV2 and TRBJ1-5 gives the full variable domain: EPEVTQTPSHQVTQMGQEVILRCVPISNHLYFYWYRQILGQKVEFLVSFYNNEISEKSEIFDDQFSVERPDGSNFTLKIRSTKLEDSAMYFCASTNTGLNQPQHFGDGTRLSIL.

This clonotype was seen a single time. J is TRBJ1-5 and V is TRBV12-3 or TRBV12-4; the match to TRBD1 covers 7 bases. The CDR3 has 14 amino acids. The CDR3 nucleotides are TGTGCTAGTGCCCGCCAGGGGGGCAATCAGCCCCAGCATTTT. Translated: CASARQGGNQPQHF.

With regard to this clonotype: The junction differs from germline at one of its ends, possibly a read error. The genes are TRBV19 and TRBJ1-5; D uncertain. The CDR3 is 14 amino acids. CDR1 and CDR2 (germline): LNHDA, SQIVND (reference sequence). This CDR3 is CASSHVYSDQTQHF. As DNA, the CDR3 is TGTGCCAGTAGTCATGTCTATAGCGATCAGACCCAGCATTTT.

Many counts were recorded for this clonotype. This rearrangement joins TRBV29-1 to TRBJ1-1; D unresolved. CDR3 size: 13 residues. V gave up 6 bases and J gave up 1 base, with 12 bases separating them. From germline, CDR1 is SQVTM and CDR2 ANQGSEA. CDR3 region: CSVRTVENTEAFF. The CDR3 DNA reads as TGCAGCGTCCGGACCGTAGAGAACACTGAAGCTTTCTTT.

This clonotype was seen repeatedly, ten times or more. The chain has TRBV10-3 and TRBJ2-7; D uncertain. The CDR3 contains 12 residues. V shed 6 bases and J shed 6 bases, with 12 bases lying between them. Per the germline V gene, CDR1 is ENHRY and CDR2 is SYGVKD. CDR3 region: CAIRVDLPEQYF. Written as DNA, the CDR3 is TGTGCCATCAGGGTAGACCTGCCCGAGCAGTACTTC.

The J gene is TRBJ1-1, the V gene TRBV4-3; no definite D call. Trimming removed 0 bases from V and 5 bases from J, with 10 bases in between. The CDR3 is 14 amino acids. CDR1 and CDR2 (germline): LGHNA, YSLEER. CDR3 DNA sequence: TGCGCCAGCAGCCAAGAGATAGAGGTAACTGAAGCTTTCTTT. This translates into CASSQEIEVTEAFF.

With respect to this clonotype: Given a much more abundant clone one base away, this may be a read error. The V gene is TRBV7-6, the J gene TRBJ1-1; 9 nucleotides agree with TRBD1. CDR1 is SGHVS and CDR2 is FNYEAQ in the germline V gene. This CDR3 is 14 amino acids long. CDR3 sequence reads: CAGSTGTGFTEAFF. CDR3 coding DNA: TGTGCCGGCAGCACCGGGACAGGGTTCACTGAAGCTTTCTTT.

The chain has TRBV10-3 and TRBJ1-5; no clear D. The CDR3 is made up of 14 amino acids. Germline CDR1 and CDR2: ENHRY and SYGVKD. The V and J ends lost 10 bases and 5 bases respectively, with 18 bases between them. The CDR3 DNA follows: TGTGCCAGCAGACCCGGGGTAACGCATCAGCCCCAGCATTTT. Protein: CASRPGVTHQPQHF.

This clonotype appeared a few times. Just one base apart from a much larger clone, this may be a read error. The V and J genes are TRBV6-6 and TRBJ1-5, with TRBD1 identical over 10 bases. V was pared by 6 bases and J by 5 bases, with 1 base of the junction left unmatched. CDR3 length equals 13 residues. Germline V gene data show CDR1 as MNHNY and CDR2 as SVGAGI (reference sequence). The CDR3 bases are TGTGCCAGCAGGGGGACAGGGGATCAGCCCCAGCATTTT. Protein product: CASRGTGDQPQHF.